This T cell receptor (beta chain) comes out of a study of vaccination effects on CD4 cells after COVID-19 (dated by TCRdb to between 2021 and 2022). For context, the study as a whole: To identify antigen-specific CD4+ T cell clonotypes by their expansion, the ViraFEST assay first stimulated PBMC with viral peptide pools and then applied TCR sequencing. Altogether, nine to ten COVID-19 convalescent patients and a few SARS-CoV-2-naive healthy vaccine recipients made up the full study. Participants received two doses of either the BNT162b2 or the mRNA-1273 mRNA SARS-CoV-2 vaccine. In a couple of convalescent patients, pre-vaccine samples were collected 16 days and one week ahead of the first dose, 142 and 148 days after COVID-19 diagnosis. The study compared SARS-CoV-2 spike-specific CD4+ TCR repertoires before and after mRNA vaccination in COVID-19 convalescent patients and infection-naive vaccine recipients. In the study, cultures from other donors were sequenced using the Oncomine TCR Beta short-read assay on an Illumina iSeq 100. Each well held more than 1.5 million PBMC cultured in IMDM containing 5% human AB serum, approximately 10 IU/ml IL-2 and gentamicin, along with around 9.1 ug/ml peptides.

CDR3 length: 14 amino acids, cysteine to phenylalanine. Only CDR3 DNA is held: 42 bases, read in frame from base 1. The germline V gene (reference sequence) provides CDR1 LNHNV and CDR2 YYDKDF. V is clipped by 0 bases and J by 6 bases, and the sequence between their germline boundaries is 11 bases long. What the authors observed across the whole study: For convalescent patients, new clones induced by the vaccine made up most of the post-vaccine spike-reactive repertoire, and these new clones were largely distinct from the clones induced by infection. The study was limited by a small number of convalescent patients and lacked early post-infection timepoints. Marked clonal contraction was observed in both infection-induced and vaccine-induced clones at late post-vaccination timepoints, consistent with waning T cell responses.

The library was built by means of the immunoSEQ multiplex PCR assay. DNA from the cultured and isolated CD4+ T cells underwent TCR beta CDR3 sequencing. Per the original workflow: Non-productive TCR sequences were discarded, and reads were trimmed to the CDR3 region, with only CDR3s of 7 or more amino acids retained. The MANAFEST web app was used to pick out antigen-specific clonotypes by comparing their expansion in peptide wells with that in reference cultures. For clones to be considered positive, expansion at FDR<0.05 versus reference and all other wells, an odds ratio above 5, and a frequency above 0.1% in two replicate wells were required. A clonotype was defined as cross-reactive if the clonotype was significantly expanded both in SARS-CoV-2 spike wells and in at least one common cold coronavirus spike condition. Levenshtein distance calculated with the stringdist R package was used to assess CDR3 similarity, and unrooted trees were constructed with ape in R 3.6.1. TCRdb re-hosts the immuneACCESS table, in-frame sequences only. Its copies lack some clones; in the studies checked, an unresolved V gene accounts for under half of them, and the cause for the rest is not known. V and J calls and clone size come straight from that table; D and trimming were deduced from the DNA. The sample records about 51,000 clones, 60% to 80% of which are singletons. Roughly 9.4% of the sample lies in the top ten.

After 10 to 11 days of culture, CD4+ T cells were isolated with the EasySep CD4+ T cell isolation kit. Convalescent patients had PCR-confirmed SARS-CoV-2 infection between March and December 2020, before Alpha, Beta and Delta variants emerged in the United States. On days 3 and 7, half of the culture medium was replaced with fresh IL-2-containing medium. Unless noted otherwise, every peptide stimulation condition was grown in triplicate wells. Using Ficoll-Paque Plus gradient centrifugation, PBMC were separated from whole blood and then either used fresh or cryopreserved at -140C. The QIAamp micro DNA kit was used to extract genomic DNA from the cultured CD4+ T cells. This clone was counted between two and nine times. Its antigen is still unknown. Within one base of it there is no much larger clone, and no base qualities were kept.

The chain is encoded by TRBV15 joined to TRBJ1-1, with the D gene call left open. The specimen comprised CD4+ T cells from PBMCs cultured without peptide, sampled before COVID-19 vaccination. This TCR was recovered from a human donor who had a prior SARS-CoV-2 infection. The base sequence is TGTGCCACCAGCAGAGATAGTAGGGCAGCTGAAGCTTTCTTT. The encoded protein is CATSRDSRAAEAFF.